The 26 T cell receptor beta chains reported below all come from one sample, sequenced in a study of T-cell reconstitution after alpha-beta-depleted transplantation in children. Unique molecular identifiers featured in how the TCRbeta library was prepared. TCRdb re-called the PCR reads through MiXCR, storing one row per CDR3 protein. The sample lists around 370,000 distinct CDR3 sequences, under 13% occurring once. The material was PBMCs from the stem cell graft donor, obtained from the stem cell graft. All receptors derive from a human donor who donated a stem cell graft to a child with acute lymphoblastic leukemia.

The genes are TRBV5-1 and TRBJ2-1; TRBD1 matches at 10 bases. Trimming cost V 4 bases and J 4 bases; bases outside gene matches: 5. Germline CDR1 reads SGHRS; CDR2 reads YFSETQ. The CDR3 totals 15 residues. CDR3 in DNA: TGCGCCAGCAGCCCGGACAGGGGGTTTTACAATGAGCAGTTCTTC. It specifies CASSPDRGFYNEQFF.

The V gene is TRBV11-2, the J gene TRBJ2-5; the match to TRBD2 covers 13 bases. Germline values: CDR1 SGHAT, CDR2 FQNNGV. V lost 1 base, J lost 3 bases, and 11 bases stayed unmatched. The CDR3 length is 19 residues. The CDR3 region is CASSLGTSGSVLDEETQYF. DNA of the CDR3: TGTGCCAGCAGCTTAGGGACTAGCGGGAGCGTCCTTGACGAAGAGACCCAGTACTTC.

This clonotype was seen ten or more times. The V gene is TRBV27, the J gene TRBJ2-1; a possible D gene is TRBD1 (6 bases). CDR3 length equals 13 residues. V was trimmed by 6 bases and J by 9 bases, leaving 15 bases between them. Germline loops: CDR1 MNHEY, CDR2 SMNVEV (reference sequence). This CDR3 reads CASSFIAGVEQFF. In DNA form, the CDR3 reads TGTGCCAGCAGCTTTATAGCAGGGGTTGAGCAGTTCTTC.

In its sample, this clonotype was seen a few times. The rearrangement uses TRBV12-3 or TRBV12-4 and TRBJ2-3, with 9 bases identical to TRBD1. Trimming at V came to 6 bases and at J to 4 bases, leaving 11 bases not matched to a gene. The CDR3 runs 16 residues. CDR3 DNA: TGTGCCAGCAGACATGTACCGGGACAGGGATCAGATACGCAGTATTTT. This sequence encodes CASRHVPGQGSDTQYF.

The sample holds a few counts of this clonotype. The V and J genes are TRBV2 and TRBJ2-7; D may be TRBD1 (6 bases). V was pared by 8 bases and J by 3 bases, with 14 bases between. Per germline, CDR1 SNHLY and CDR2 FYNNEI. CDR3 length equals 13 residues. The CDR3, as DNA: TGTGCCAGCCGCTGGGACAATAACTACGAGCAGTACTTC. This encodes CASRWDNNYEQYF.

The chain couples TRBV3-1 to TRBJ2-2; D is unresolved. The germline gives CDR1 LGHDT, CDR2 YNNKEL (reference sequence). The CDR3 covers 15 residues. V dropped 7 bases and J dropped 2 bases, with 14 bases sitting between them. CDR3 in amino acids: CASTDGGFNTGELFF. The CDR3 nucleotides read TGTGCCAGCACCGACGGCGGTTTTAACACCGGGGAGCTGTTTTTT.

The rearrangement uses TRBV3-1 and TRBJ2-1; D perhaps matches TRBD1 (5 bases). Per the germline V gene, CDR1 is LGHDT and CDR2 is YNNKEL (reference sequence). The V gene lost 5 bases and the J gene lost 10 bases, with 9 bases spanning the gap. The CDR3 extends over 11 amino acids. This chain's CDR3 is CASSGAQEQFF. The CDR3 DNA follows: TGTGCCAGCAGCGGGGCACAGGAGCAGTTCTTC.

The chain has TRBV15 and TRBJ1-4; TRBD1 agrees at 8 bases. The CDR3 has 19 amino acids. The V gene end was trimmed by 0 bases and the J gene end by 7 bases; junction bases not matched to a gene: 16. Germline-derived CDR1 and CDR2 are LNHNV and YYDKDF (reference sequence). The CDR3 region is CATSRDVGQGHFRAEKLFF. CDR3 in DNA: TGTGCCACCAGCAGAGACGTCGGACAGGGCCACTTCAGGGCTGAAAAACTGTTTTTT.

The table lists this clonotype with a few counts. V gene TRBV27 combines with J gene TRBJ2-3; 14 positions match TRBD2. Germline CDR1 reads MNHEY; CDR2 reads SMNVEV (reference sequence). CDR3 size: 16 residues. Trimming at V came to 5 bases and at J to 7 bases, leaving 8 bases not matched to a gene. The CDR3 DNA reads TGTGCCAGCAGTCCGCGACTAGCGGGAGGGCCCTATACGCAGTATTTT. Translation gives CASSPRLAGGPYTQYF.

The chain has TRBV7-3 and TRBJ2-5; 9 nucleotides line up with TRBD1. The V and J ends lost 3 bases and 5 bases, in that order; junction bases with no gene match: 7. Per the germline V gene, CDR1 is SGHTA and CDR2 is FQGTGA. CDR3 length: 15 amino acids. The CDR3 coding sequence is TGTGCCAGCAGCTTCGACAGGGGGGATTTCGAGACCCAGTACTTC. Translated, it gives CASSFDRGDFETQYF.

This clonotype has a handful of counts. The chain recombines TRBV18 with TRBJ2-6; TRBD1 matches at 9 bases. With V trimmed by 4 bases and J by 4 bases, 5 bases remained unmatched. CDR1 KGHSH and CDR2 LQKENI come from the germline V gene. This CDR3 has 16 amino acids. The CDR3 sequence is CASSQQGASGANVLTF. The CDR3 bases are TGTGCCAGCTCACAACAGGGGGCATCGGGGGCCAACGTCCTGACTTTC.

This clonotype was picked up many times. CDR3 coding DNA: TGTGCCAGCAGCCCTCGGGGGGCAGGTACGCAGTATTTT. This translates into CASSPRGAGTQYF. The rearrangement uses TRBV12-3 or TRBV12-4 and TRBJ2-3; possible D gene TRBD2, 7 bases. V dropped 6 bases and J dropped 8 bases, with 15 bases sitting between them. The CDR3 consists of 13 residues.

This clonotype has more than one count but fewer than ten. V usage is TRBV4-1 and J usage is TRBJ1-5; tentative D call: TRBD1 (5 bases). The germline V gene has CDR1 MGHRA and CDR2 YSYEKL. The CDR3 has 17 residues. Between the trimmed V and J ends, which lost 1 base and 1 base, there was a span of 14 bases. The CDR3 region has the DNA TGCGCCAGCAGCCAAGGTAGGATGGAGGGGAGCAATCAGCCCCAGCATTTT. It codes for CASSQGRMEGSNQPQHF.

In this sample, this clonotype turned up a few times. The V and J genes are TRBV15 and TRBJ1-5; D is uncertain. Germline V CDR1 and CDR2: LNHNV, YYDKDF (reference sequence). Trimming removed 3 bases at V and 0 bases at J, with 6 bases between. The CDR3 has 14 amino acids. The CDR3 nucleotides read TGTGCCACCAGCAGTCAGGTTAGCAATCAGCCCCAGCATTTT. Protein sequence: CATSSQVSNQPQHF. Full variable domain (remainder filled in from reference TRBV15 and TRBJ1-5): DAMVIQNPRYQVTQFGKPVTLSCSQTLNHNVMYWYQQKSSQAPKLLFHYYDKDFNNEADTPDNFQSRRPNTSFCFLDIRSPGLGDTAMYLCATSSQVSNQPQHFGDGTRLSIL.

This clonotype appeared a few times. One junction end disagrees with the germline gene, perhaps due to a read error. V usage is TRBV20-1 and J usage is TRBJ2-1; 9 nucleotides agree with TRBD1. CDR1 is DFQATT, CDR2 SNEGSKA, per germline (reference sequence). This CDR3 contains 13 residues. CDR3 bases: TGCAGTGCTAGAGATCCCGGGACAGGGATTCACCTCTTC. As protein: CSARDPGTGIHLF.

V gene TRBV7-6 combines with J gene TRBJ2-1; D is tentatively TRBD1 or TRBD2 (6 bases each). The germline V gene has CDR1 SGHVS and CDR2 FNYEAQ. The CDR3 length is 15 residues. Trimming took 4 bases from V and 7 from J, leaving 17 bases between them. CDR3 amino acids: CASSSSSGARNEQFF. The CDR3 nucleotides read TGTGCCAGCAGCTCCTCCTCGGGGGCCCGGAATGAGCAGTTCTTC.

In this sample, this clonotype turned up many times. The rearrangement uses TRBV12-3 or TRBV12-4 and TRBJ2-4; weak D call: TRBD2 (6 bases). Trimming removed 3 bases at V and 1 base at J, with 10 bases between. The CDR3 extends over 15 amino acids. The CDR3 sequence is CASSLGGLAKNIQYF. The CDR3 DNA follows: TGTGCCAGCAGTTTGGGAGGATTGGCCAAAAACATTCAGTACTTC.

The V call is TRBV5-6, the J call TRBJ1-1; D is unresolved. CDR1 and CDR2 from the germline V gene are SGHDT and YYEEEE. The CDR3 spans 15 residues. The V end lost 1 base, the J end lost 2 bases, and 12 bases lay between the germline ends. CDR3 nucleotide sequence: TGTGCCAGCAGCTTGTCGTCCCGATTTAACACTGAAGCTTTCTTT. This encodes CASSLSSRFNTEAFF.

This clonotype turned up a few times. The chain uses TRBV12-3 or TRBV12-4 and TRBJ1-5; D ambiguous. The CDR3 extends over 16 amino acids. V shed 6 bases and J shed 0 bases, with 15 bases lying between them. The CDR3 region has the DNA TGTGCCAGCAGCCCTAAGTTCGGGAATAGCAATCAGCCCCAGCATTTT. Residues: CASSPKFGNSNQPQHF.

This chain connects TRBV28 to TRBJ1-1, with D possibly being TRBD1 (5 bases). V shed 6 bases and J shed 5 bases, with 19 bases lying between them. The CDR3 has 15 amino acids. From germline, CDR1 is MDHEN and CDR2 SYDVKM. CDR3 in DNA: TGTGCCAGCAGATACTCAGGGACTTGGAAGACTGAAGCTTTCTTT. Residues: CASRYSGTWKTEAFF. Filled out from reference TRBV28 and TRBJ1-1, the complete variable domain reads DVKVTQSSRYLVKRTGEKVFLECVQDMDHENMFWYRQDPGLGLRLIYFSYDVKMKEKGDIPEGYSVSREKKERFSLILESASTNQTSMYLCASRYSGTWKTEAFFGQGTRLTVV.

At least ten counts were recorded for this clonotype. The V gene is TRBV7-9, the J gene TRBJ2-7; D is possibly TRBD1 or TRBD2 (5 bases each). Germline CDR1 and CDR2: SEHNR and FQNEAQ (reference sequence). Trimming stripped 5 bases from V and 1 base from J, with 21 bases between. The CDR3 contains 17 residues. The CDR3 nucleotides are TGTGCCAGCAGCCCCCAGGGCGCTAGCCCACCTTCCTACGAGCAGTACTTC. It translates to CASSPQGASPPSYEQYF.

This clonotype was picked up many times. V is TRBV3-1 and J is TRBJ2-7; maybe TRBD1 (5 bases). The CDR3 covers 14 residues. The germline V gene has CDR1 LGHDT and CDR2 YNNKEL (reference sequence). Between the trimmed V and J ends, which lost 1 base and 3 bases, there was a span of 10 bases. Here the CDR3 DNA reads TGTGCCAGCAGCCAAGGCAGGGTCGGCTACGAGCAGTACTTC. It codes for CASSQGRVGYEQYF.

This clonotype was detected only a few times. V gene TRBV5-1 combines with J gene TRBJ1-1, with D unclear. The V gene's germline CDR1 is SGHRS and CDR2 YFSETQ. CDR3 length equals 17 residues. V was shortened by 0 bases and J by 1 base, with 16 bases between the two germline ends. The CDR3 DNA reads as TGCGCCAGCAGCTTGGAGGGCGTGGGCAGGACGAACACTGAAGCTTTCTTT. Translation: CASSLEGVGRTNTEAFF.

This clonotype was seen only a few times. This chain connects TRBV5-1 to TRBJ1-1; weak D call: TRBD1 (5 bases). This CDR3 is built from 14 residues. The V and J ends lost 0 bases and 4 bases respectively, with 10 bases between them. CDR1 and CDR2 from the germline V gene are SGHRS and YFSETQ. As DNA, the CDR3 is TGCGCCAGCAGCTTGGCGAGCGGGGGCACTGAAGCTTTCTTT. Encoded protein: CASSLASGGTEAFF. Supplemented by reference TRBV5-1 and TRBJ1-1, the full variable domain reads KAGVTQTPRYLIKTRGQQVTLSCSPISGHRSVSWYQQTPGQGLQFLFEYFSETQRNKGNFPGRFSGRQFSNSRSEMNVSTLELGDSALYLCASSLASGGTEAFFGQGTRLTVV.

In nucleotides, the CDR3 is TGTGCCAGCTCACCACCGGCGGGACTCTCCTACGAGCAGTACTTC. Protein product: CASSPPAGLSYEQYF. The chain is built from TRBV18 and TRBJ2-7; possibly TRBD2 for D (6 bases). This CDR3 is built from 15 residues. V gave up 0 bases and J gave up 0 bases, with 9 bases separating them. CDR1 is KGHSH and CDR2 is LQKENI in the germline V gene. The entire variable domain, with the rest obtained from reference TRBV18 and TRBJ2-7, is as follows: NAGVMQNPRHLVRRRGQEARLRCSPMKGHSHVYWYRQLPEEGLKFMVYLQKENIIDESGMPKERFSAEFPKEGPSILRIQQVVRGDSAAYFCASSPPAGLSYEQYFGPGTRLTVT.

This clonotype has just a few counts. The rearrangement joins TRBV2 to TRBJ2-3; 7 nucleotides align to TRBD2. V trimming: 6 bases; J trimming: 2 bases; junction bases outside the gene matches: 20. CDR1 is SNHLY, CDR2 FYNNEI, per germline. CDR3 length: 19 amino acids. CDR3 loop: CASRLPIRASGRYTDTQYF. As DNA, the CDR3 is TGTGCCAGCAGGCTCCCTATTCGGGCTAGCGGACGATACACAGATACGCAGTATTTT.